Listed below are T cell receptor beta chains from one sample, sequenced in a study of OX40 agonist ivuxolimab in advanced cancers. This table comes from immunoSEQ multiplex PCR, and its TCRdb copy is limited to in-frame clones, with some not included. This sample has tens of thousands of clones, with 85% to 90% found just once. Sample: CD4+ or CD8+ T cells sorted from blood, taken in a trial of the OX40 agonist ivuxolimab. Receptor source: an adult with an advanced solid tumor such as melanoma, head and neck, liver or kidney cancer. CDR3s include the opening cysteine and the closing phenylalanine or tryptophan. A D gene is named only where the DNA matches it firmly. Clone size is given for some rows only: seen once, a few or many times, or a class if the clone is expanded.

clone size | J gene | D gene | V gene | CDR3 DNA | CDR3 protein
- | TRBJ2-1 | TRBD2 | TRBV18 | TGTGCCAGCTCACCCGGGACTAGCGGGGGCCCCTCCTACAATGAGCAGTTCTTC | CASSPGTSGGPSYNEQFF
- | TRBJ1-1 | - | TRBV4-3 | TGCACCAGCAGTGCAAGCGGGGACGGTAACACTGAAGCTTTCTTT | CTSSASGDGNTEAFF
- | TRBJ1-5 | TRBD1 | TRBV4-1 | TGCGCCAGCAGCAGCCTAGGGACAGGGGATAGCAATCAGCCCCAGCATTTT | CASSSLGTGDSNQPQHF
few | TRBJ1-2 | - | TRBV28 | TGTGCCAGCAGTCCCCTGGGCCTCTATGGCTACACCTTC | CASSPLGLYGYTF
- | TRBJ2-7 | TRBD1 | TRBV19 | TGTGCCAGTAGTATCGGGACAGTTTCCTACGAGCAGTACTTC | CASSIGTVSYEQYF
once | TRBJ1-1 | - | TRBV13 | TGTGCCAGCAGAATGGGAGGGGCTGAAGCTTTCTTT | CASRMGGAEAFF
- | TRBJ2-5 | - | TRBV7-9 | TGTGCCAGCAGCTTAGAGGCAGGATTGGGAAAGACCCAGTACTTC | CASSLEAGLGKTQYF
- | TRBJ2-2 | - | TRBV15 | TGTGCCACCAGCAGAACCGGGGGGCCGGGGGCGAATACCGGGGAGCTGTTTTTT | CATSRTGGPGANTGELFF
- | TRBJ2-3 | - | TRBV6-4 | TGTGCCAGCAGTGACTCAGGTGATACGCAGTATTTT | CASSDSGDTQYF
- | TRBJ1-1 | - | TRBV19 | TGTGCCAGCGTACTGGGGGGGGCCACTGAAGCTTTCTTT | CASVLGGATEAFF
- | TRBJ2-7 | TRBD2 | TRBV27 | TGTGCCAGCAGTTTATCTAGCGGGGGTTACGAGCAGTACTTC | CASSLSSGGYEQYF
- | TRBJ1-1 | - | TRBV10-3 | TGTGCCATCAGTGACTGGGTCACTGAAGCTTTCTTT | CAISDWVTEAFF